Here is one TCR beta chain with its context. The data stem from a study of cytomegalovirus exposure and HLA in healthy donors. Per the germline V gene, CDR1 is SGHRS and CDR2 is YFSETQ. The V end was cut by 4 bases, the J end by 0 bases, with 8 bases between. This CDR3 is 13 amino acids long. It was with 60 Vbeta and 13 Jbeta primers that the PCR ran. Profiling relied on immunoSEQ multiplex PCR, and the TCRdb table lists in-frame clones only, not all of them. The sample includes about 68,000 clones, 80% to 90% seen only once; the top ten take around 7%. The receptor was derived from a human donor in good health. Sequenced input: PBMCs. This chain connects TRBV5-1 to TRBJ2-7, with a weak D call TRBD2 (6 bases). The chain's CDR3 is CASSPDYSYEQYF. The CDR3 bases are TGCGCCAGCAGCCCGGACTACTCCTACGAGCAGTACTTC.